This TCR beta chain comes out of a study of blood T cells in healthy people across ages. Alongside a J-beta primer mix, a sample-barcoded 5' primer served in a second PCR lasting about 7 to 12 cycles. Every cDNA molecule bore a tag from a template-switch adaptor containing 12 random nucleotides. TCRdb recomputed calls from the 5' RACE reads with MiXCR, one row per CDR3 protein. The sample consists of roughly 1,500,000 distinct CDR3 sequences, about 35% of them appearing once. The CDR3 has 17 amino acids. Per germline, CDR1 DFQATT and CDR2 SNEGSKA (reference sequence). Deletions cut 6 bases from V and 0 bases from J, with 21 bases between.

This chain links TRBV20-1 with TRBJ1-5; D is uncertain. The sample consisted of blood. The origin of this receptor is a woman in her twenties or thirties in good health. As DNA, the CDR3 is TGCAGTGCAAAAACCCTAATGGGGATCGCTAGCAATCAGCCCCAGCATTTT. Encoded protein: CSAKTLMGIASNQPQHF.